This T cell receptor (beta chain) was documented in a study of shared clonotypes between healthy human individuals. Overall study context: Donors consisted of two women and a few men between 18 and 49.

With respect to this clone: Other DNA sequences in this sample translate to the same CDR3.

TCRdb's table, derived via immunoSEQ multiplex PCR, lists solely in-frame clones and lacks some. The data show millions of clones, 90% to 95% seen once. This CDR3 spans 13 amino acids. CDR1 is SGHTA, CDR2 FQGNSA, per germline. V was shortened by 1 base and J by 3 bases, with 7 bases between the two germline ends. This chain links TRBV7-2 with TRBJ2-7, with no clear D. Sample: naive CD4+ T cells sorted from blood. Subset denoted: CD45RA+ positively selected. This receptor was obtained from a man aged 18 to 35 in good health. CDR3 sequence: CASSLEVNYEQYF. CDR3 DNA sequence: TGTGCCAGCAGCTTAGAAGTCAACTACGAGCAGTACTTC.